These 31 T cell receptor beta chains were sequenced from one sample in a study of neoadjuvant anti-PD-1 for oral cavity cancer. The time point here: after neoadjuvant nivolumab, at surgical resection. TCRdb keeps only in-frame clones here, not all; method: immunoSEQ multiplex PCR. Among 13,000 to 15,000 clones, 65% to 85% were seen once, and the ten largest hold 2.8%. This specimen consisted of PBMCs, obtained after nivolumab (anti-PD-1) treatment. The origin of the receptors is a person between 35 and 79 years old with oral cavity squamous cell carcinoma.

This CDR3 reads CSADLGGRGTQYF. CDR3 sequence (DNA): TGCAGCGCCGACCTGGGGGGGCGAGGGACCCAGTACTTC. This chain joins TRBV29-1 and TRBJ2-5, with a weak D call TRBD2 (7 bases). The CDR3 contains 13 residues. V gave up 7 bases and J gave up 7 bases, with 19 bases separating them. The V gene's germline CDR1 is SQVTM and CDR2 ANQGSEA.

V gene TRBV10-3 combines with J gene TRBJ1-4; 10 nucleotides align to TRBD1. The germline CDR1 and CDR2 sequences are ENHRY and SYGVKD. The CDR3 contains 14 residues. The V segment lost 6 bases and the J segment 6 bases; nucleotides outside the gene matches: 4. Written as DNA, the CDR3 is TGTGCCATCAGAGGAGGGACAGGGGATGAAAAACTGTTTTTT. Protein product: CAIRGGTGDEKLFF.

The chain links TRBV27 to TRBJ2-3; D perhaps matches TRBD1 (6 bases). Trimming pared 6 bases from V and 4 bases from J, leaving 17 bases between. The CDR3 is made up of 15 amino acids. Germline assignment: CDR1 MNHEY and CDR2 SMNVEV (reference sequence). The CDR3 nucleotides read TGTGCCAGCAGAAACAGGGAGCTTCGCGCAGATACGCAGTATTTT. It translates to CASRNRELRADTQYF.

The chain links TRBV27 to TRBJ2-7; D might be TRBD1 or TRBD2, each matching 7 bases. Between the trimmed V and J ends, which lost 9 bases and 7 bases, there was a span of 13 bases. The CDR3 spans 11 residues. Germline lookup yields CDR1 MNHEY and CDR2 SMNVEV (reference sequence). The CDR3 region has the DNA TGTGCCAGTCTCAGGGGGGGAGAGCAGTACTTC. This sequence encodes CASLRGGEQYF.

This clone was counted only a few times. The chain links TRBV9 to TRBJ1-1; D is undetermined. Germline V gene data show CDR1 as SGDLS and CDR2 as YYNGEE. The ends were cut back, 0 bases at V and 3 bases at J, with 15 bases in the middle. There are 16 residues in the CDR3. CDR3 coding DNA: TGTGCCAGCAGCGTAGGTGGAGGACGGGGTCACACTGAAGCTTTCTTT. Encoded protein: CASSVGGGRGHTEAFF.

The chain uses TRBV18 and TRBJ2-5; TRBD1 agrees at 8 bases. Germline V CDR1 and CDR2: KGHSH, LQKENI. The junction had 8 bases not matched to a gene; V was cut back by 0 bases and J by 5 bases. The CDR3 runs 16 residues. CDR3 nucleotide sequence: TGTGCCAGCTCACCACCGCAGGGTCGGACAGGGGAGACCCAGTACTTC. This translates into CASSPPQGRTGETQYF.

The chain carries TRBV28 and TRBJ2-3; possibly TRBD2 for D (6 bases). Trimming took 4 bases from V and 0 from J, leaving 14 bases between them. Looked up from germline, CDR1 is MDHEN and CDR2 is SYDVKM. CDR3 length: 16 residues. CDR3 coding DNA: TGTGCCAGCAGTTCTATCGGACTAAAAAGCACAGATACGCAGTATTTT. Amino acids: CASSSIGLKSTDTQYF.

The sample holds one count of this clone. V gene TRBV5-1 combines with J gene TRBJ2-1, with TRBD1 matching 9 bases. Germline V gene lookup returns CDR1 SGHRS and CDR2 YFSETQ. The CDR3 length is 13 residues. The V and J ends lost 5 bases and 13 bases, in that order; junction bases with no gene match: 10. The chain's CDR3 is CASRGTGIVEQFF. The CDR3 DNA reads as TGCGCCAGCAGAGGGACAGGGATCGTAGAACAGTTCTTC. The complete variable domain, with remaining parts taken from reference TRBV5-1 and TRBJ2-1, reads KAGVTQTPRYLIKTRGQQVTLSCSPISGHRSVSWYQQTPGQGLQFLFEYFSETQRNKGNFPGRFSGRQFSNSRSEMNVSTLELGDSALYLCASRGTGIVEQFFGPGTRLTVL.

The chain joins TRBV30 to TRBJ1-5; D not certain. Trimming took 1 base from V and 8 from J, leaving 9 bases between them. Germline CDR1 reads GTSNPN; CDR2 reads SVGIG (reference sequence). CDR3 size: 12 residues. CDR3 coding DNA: TGTGCCTGGAGTGCAAATTTTAAGCCCCAGCATTTT. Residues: CAWSANFKPQHF.

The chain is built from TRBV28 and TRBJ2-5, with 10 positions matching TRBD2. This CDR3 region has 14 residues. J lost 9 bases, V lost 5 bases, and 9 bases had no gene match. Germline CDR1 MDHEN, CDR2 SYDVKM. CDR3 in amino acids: CASSAPSGRRAQYF. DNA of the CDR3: TGTGCCAGCAGTGCCCCTAGCGGGAGAAGGGCCCAGTACTTC.

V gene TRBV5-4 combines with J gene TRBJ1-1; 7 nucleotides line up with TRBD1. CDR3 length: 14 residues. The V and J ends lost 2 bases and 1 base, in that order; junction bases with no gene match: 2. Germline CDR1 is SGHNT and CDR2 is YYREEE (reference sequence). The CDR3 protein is CASSFHRGNTEAFF. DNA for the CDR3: TGTGCCAGCAGCTTTCACAGGGGGAACACTGAAGCTTTCTTT.

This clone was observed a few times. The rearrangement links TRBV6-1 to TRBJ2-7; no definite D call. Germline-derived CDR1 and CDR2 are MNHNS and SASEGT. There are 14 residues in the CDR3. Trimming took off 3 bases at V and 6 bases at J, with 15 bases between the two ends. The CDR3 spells CASSDGVQVGEQYF. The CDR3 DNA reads TGTGCCAGCAGTGATGGTGTTCAGGTCGGCGAGCAGTACTTC.

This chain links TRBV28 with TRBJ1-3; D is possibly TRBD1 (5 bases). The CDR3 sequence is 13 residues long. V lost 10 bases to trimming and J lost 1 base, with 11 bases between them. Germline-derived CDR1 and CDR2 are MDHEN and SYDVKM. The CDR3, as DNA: TGTGCCATTAAAGGGGTGTCTGGAAACACCATATATTTT. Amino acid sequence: CAIKGVSGNTIYF.

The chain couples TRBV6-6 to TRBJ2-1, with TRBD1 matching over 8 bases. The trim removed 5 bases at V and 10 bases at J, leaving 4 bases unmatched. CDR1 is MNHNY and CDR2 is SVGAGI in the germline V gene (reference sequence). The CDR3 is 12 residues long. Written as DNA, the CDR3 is TGTGCCAGCAGTGACAGGGGACACGAGCAGTTCTTC. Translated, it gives CASSDRGHEQFF.

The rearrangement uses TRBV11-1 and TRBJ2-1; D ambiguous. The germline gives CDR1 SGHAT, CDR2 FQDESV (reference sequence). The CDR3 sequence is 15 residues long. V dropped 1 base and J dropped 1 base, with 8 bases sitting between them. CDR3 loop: CASSLDKGSYNEQFF. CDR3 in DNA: TGTGCCAGCAGCTTAGACAAGGGTTCCTACAATGAGCAGTTCTTC.

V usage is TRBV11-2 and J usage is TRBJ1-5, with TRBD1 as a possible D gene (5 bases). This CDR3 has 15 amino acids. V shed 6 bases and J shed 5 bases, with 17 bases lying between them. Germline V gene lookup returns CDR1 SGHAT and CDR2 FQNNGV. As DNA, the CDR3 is TGTGCCAGCAGTTTGACAGCCCAAAGAGATCAGCCCCAGCATTTT. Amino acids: CASSLTAQRDQPQHF.

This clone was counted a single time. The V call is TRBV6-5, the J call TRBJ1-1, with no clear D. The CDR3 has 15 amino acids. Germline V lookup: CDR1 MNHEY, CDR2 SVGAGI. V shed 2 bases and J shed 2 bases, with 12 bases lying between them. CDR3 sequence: CASSYGKRVNTEAFF. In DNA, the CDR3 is TGTGCCAGCAGTTACGGGAAAAGGGTAAACACTGAAGCTTTCTTT.

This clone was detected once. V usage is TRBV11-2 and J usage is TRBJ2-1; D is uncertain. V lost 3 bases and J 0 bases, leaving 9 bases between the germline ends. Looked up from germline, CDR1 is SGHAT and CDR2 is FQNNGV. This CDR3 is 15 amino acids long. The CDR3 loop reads CASSFESSSYNEQFF. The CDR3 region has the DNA TGTGCCAGCAGCTTCGAATCTAGCTCCTACAATGAGCAGTTCTTC. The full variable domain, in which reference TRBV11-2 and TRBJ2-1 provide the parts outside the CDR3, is EAGVAQSPRYKIIEKRQSVAFWCNPISGHATLYWYQQILGQGPKLLIQFQNNGVVDDSQLPKDRFSAERLKGVDSTLKIQPAKLEDSAVYLCASSFESSSYNEQFFGPGTRLTVL.

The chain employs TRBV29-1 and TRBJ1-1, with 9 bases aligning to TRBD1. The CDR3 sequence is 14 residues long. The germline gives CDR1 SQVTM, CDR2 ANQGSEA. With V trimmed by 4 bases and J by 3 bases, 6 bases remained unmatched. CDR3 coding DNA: TGCAGCGTTGTGAAGGGGACAGGGCACACTGAAGCTTTCTTT. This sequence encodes CSVVKGTGHTEAFF. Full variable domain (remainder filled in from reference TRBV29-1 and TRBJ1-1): SAVISQKPSRDICQRGTSLTIQCQVDSQVTMMFWYRQQPGQSLTLIATANQGSEATYESGFVIDKFPISRPNLTFSTLTVSNMSPEDSSIYLCSVVKGTGHTEAFFGQGTRLTVV.

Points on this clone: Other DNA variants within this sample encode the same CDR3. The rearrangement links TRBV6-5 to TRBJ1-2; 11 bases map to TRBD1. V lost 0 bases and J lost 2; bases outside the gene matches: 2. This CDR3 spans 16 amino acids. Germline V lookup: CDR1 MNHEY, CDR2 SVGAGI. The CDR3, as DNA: TGTGCCAGCAGTTACTCGCGGACAGGGGGCAACTATGGCTACACCTTC. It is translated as CASSYSRTGGNYGYTF.

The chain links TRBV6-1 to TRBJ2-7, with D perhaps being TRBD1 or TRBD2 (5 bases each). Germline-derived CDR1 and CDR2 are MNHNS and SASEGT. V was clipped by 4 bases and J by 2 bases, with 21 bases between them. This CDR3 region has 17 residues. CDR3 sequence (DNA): TGTGCCAGCAGTGCCGGACACTTCGGGGCTTTGCCCTACGAGCAGTACTTC. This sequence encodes CASSAGHFGALPYEQYF.

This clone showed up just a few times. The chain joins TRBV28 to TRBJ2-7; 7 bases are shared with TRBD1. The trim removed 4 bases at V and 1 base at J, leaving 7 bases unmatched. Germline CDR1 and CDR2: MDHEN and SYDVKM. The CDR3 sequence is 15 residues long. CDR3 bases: TGTGCCAGCAGTTCCTTCGGGACAGCTTCCTACGAGCAGTACTTC. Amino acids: CASSSFGTASYEQYF. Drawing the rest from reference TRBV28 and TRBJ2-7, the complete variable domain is DVKVTQSSRYLVKRTGEKVFLECVQDMDHENMFWYRQDPGLGLRLIYFSYDVKMKEKGDIPEGYSVSREKKERFSLILESASTNQTSMYLCASSSFGTASYEQYFGPGTRLTVT.

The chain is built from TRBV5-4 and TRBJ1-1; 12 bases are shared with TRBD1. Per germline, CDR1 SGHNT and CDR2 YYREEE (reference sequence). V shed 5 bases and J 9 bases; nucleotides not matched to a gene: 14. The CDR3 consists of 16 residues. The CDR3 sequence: CASSFIGGQGAPKAFF. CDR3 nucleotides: TGTGCCAGCAGTTTTATTGGGGGACAGGGGGCCCCCAAAGCTTTCTTT.

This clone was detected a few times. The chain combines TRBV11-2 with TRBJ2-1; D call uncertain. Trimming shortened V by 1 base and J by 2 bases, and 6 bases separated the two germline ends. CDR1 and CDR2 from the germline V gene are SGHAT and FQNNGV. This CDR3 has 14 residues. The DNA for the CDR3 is TGTGCCAGCAGCTTAGCAATCACCTACAATGAGCAGTTCTTC. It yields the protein CASSLAITYNEQFF.

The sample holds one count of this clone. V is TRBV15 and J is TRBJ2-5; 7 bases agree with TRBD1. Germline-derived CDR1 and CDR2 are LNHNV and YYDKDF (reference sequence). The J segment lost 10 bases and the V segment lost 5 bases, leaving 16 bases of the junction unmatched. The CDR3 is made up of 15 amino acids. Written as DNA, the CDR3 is TGTGCCACCAGCGGAGGACAGGATATTAGGAACCACCAGTACTTC. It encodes CATSGGQDIRNHQYF.

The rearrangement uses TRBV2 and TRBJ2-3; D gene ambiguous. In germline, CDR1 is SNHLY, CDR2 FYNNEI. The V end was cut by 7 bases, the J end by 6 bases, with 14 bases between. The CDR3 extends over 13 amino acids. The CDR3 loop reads CASNVSPGDTQYF. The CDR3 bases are TGTGCCAGCAATGTATCCCCCGGGGATACGCAGTATTTT. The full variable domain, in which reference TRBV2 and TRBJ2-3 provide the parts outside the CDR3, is EPEVTQTPSHQVTQMGQEVILRCVPISNHLYFYWYRQILGQKVEFLVSFYNNEISEKSEIFDDQFSVERPDGSNFTLKIRSTKLEDSAMYFCASNVSPGDTQYFGPGTRLTVL.

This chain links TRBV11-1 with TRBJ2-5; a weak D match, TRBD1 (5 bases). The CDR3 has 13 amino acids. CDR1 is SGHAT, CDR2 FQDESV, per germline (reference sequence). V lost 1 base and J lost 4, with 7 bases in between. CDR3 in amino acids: CASSLGGRETQYF. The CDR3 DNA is TGTGCCAGCAGCTTAGGGGGCAGAGAGACCCAGTACTTC.

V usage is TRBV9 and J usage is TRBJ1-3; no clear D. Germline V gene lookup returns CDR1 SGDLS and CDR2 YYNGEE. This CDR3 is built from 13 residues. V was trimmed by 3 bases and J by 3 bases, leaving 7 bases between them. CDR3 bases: TGTGCCAGCAGCGCGTCTTTTGGAAACACCATATATTTT. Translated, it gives CASSASFGNTIYF. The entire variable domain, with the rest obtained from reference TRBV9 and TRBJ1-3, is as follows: DSGVTQTPKHLITATGQRVTLRCSPRSGDLSVYWYQQSLDQGLQFLIQYYNGEERAKGNILERFSAQQFPDLHSELNLSSLELGDSALYFCASSASFGNTIYFGEGSWLTVV.

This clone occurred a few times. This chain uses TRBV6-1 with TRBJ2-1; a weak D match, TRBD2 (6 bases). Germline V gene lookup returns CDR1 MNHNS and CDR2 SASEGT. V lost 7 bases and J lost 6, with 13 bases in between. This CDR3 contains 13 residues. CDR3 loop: CASTLAPANEQFF. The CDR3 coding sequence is TGTGCCAGCACCCTAGCGCCGGCCAATGAGCAGTTCTTC.

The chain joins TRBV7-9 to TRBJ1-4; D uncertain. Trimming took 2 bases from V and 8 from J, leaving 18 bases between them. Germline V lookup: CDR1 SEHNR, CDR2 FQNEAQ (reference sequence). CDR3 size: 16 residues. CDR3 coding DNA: TGTGCCAGCAGCTTATGGCAATCCAAATCCTCCGAAAAACTGTTTTTT. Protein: CASSLWQSKSSEKLFF. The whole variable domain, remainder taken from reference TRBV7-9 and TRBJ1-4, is DTGVSQNPRHKITKRGQNVTFRCDPISEHNRLYWYRQTLGQGPEFLTYFQNEAQLEKSRLLSDRFSAERPKGSFSTLEIQRTEQGDSAMYLCASSLWQSKSSEKLFFGSGTQLSVL.

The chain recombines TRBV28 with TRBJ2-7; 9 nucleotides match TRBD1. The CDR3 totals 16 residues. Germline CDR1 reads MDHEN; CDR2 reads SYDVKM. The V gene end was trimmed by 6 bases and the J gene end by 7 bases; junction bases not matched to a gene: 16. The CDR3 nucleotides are TGTGCCAGCAGCCACAGGGGGGGGACAGGGTTCCCGGAGCAGTACTTC. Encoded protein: CASSHRGGTGFPEQYF.